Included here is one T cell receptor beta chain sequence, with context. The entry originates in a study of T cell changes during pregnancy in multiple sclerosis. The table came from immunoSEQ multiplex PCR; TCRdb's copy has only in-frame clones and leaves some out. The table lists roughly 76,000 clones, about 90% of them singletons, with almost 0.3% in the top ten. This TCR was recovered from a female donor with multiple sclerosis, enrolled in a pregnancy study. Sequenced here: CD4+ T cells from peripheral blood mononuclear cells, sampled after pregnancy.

The CDR3 nucleotides are TGTGCCAGCACCGCCGGGGGCAATCAGCCCCAGCATTTT. Protein sequence: CASTAGGNQPQHF. The rearrangement links TRBV6-1 to TRBJ1-5, with D hard to call. Trimming cost V 7 bases and J 2 bases, with 9 bases left between them. Per germline, CDR1 MNHNS and CDR2 SASEGT. The CDR3 is made up of 13 amino acids.